Below, one TCR beta chain is given with its context. The record originates from a study of blood T cells in healthy people across ages. The CDR3 totals 15 residues. The V end was cut by 2 bases, the J end by 0 bases, with 14 bases between. Germline lookup yields CDR1 SQVTM and CDR2 ANQGSEA. The use of a sample-barcoded 5' primer and a J-beta primer mix characterized a second PCR of 7 to 11 cycles. Each CDR3 protein is one row after TCRdb ran MiXCR on the 5' RACE reads. The sample lists 540,000 or so distinct CDR3 sequences, 24% occurring once. These data also featured in a second study, about T cells of mothers and their children. That source notes: A few mothers and their six children, all healthy Caucasians, donated. Over 8 million reads per mother and about 3 million per child were obtained. Thymic selection, a shaping force on TCR recombination output, acts similarly in related and unrelated pairs. Slightly higher overlap, not significant, was seen in related mother-child pairs than in unrelated pairs.

The chain has TRBV29-1 and TRBJ2-7; D unresolved. The receptor comes from a boy aged 5-17 years in good health. The sample comprised blood. In DNA form, the CDR3 reads TGCAGCGTTGAACTCCGCAGCCAGAACTCCTACGAGCAGTACTTC. Translation: CSVELRSQNSYEQYF.